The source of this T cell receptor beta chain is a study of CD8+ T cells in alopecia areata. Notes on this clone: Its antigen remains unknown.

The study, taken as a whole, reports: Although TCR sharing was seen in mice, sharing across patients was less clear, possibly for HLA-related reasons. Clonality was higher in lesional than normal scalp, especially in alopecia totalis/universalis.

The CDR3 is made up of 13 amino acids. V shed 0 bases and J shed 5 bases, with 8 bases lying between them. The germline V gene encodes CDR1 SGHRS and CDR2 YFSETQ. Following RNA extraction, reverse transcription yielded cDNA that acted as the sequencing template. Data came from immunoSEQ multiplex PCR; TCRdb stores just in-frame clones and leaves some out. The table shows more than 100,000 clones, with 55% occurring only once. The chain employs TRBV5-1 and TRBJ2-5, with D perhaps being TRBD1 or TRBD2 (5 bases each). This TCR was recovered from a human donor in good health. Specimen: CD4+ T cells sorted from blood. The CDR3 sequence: CASSLAGLETQYF. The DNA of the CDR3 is TGCGCCAGCAGCTTGGCGGGGCTGGAGACCCAGTACTTC.